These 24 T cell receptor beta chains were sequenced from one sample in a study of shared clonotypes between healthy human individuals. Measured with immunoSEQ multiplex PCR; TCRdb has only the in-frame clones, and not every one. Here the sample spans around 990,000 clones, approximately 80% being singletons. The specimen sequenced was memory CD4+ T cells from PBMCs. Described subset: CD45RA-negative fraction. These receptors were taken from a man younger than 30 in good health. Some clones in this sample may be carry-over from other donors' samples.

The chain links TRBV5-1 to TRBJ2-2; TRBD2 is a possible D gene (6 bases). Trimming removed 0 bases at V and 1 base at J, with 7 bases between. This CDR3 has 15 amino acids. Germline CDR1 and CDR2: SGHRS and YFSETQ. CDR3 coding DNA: TGCGCCAGCAGCTTGGCTAGCGTGAACACCGGGGAGCTGTTTTTT. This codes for CASSLASVNTGELFF.

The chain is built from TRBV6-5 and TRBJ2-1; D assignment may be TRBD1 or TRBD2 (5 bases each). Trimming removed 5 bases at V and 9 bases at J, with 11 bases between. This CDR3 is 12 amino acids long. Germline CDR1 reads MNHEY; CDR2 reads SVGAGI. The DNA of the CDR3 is TGTGCCAGCAGTACCCCCGGGACTGAGCAGTTCTTC. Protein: CASSTPGTEQFF.

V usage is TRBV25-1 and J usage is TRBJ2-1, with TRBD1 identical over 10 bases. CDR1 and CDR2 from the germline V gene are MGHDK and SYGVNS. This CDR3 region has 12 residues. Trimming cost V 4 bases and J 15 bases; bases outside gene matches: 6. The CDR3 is CASSADRGRRFF. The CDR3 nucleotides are TGTGCCAGCAGTGCTGACAGGGGGCGACGGTTCTTC.

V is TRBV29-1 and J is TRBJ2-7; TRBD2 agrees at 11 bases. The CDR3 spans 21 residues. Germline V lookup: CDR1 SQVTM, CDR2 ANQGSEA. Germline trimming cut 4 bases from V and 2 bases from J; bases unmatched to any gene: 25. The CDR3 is CSVAGLTSGMGPRGSTYEQYF. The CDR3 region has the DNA TGCAGCGTTGCGGGGTTGACTAGCGGGATGGGCCCAAGGGGATCCACCTACGAGCAGTACTTC.

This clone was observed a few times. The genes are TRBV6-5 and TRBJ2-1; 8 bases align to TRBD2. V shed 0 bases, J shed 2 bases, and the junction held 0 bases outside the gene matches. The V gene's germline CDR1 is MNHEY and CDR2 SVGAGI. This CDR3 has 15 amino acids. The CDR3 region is CASSYSGRAYNEQFF. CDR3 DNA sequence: TGTGCCAGCAGTTACTCCGGGAGGGCCTACAATGAGCAGTTCTTC.

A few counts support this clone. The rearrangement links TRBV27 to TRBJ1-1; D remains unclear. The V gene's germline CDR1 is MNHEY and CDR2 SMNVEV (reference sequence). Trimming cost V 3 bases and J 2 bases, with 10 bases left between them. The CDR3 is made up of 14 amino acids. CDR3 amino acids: CASSFLVSNTEAFF. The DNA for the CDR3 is TGTGCCAGCAGTTTTCTTGTATCCAACACTGAAGCTTTCTTT.

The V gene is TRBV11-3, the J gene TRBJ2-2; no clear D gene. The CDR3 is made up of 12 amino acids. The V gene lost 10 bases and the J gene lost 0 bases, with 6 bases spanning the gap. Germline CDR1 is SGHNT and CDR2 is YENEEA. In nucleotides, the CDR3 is TGTGCCATACGAACGAACACCGGGGAGCTGTTTTTT. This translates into CAIRTNTGELFF.

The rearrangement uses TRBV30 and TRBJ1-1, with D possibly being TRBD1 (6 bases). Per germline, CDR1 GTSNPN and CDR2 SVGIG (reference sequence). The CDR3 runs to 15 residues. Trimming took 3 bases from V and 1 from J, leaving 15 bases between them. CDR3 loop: CAWREPGTKNTEAFF. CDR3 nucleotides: TGTGCCTGGAGGGAGCCCGGGACAAAGAACACTGAAGCTTTCTTT.

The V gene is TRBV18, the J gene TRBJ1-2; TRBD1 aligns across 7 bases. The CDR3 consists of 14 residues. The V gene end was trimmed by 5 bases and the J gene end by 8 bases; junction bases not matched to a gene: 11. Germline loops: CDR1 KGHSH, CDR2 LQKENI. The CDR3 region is CASSSLLTGSGYTF. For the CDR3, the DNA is TGTGCCAGCTCATCGCTCCTGACAGGGTCGGGCTACACCTTC.

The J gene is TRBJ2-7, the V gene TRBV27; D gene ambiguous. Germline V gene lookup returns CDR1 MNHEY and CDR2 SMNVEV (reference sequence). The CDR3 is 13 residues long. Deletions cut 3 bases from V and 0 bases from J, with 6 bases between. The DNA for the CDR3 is TGTGCCAGCAGTTTCCGATACTCCTACGAGCAGTACTTC. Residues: CASSFRYSYEQYF.

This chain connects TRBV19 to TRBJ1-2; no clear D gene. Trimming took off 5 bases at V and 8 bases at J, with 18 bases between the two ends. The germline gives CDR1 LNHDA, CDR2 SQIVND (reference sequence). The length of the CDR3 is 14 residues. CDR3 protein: CASSSQTLAGGYTF. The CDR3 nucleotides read TGTGCCAGTAGTTCCCAAACCCTGGCGGGAGGCTACACCTTC.

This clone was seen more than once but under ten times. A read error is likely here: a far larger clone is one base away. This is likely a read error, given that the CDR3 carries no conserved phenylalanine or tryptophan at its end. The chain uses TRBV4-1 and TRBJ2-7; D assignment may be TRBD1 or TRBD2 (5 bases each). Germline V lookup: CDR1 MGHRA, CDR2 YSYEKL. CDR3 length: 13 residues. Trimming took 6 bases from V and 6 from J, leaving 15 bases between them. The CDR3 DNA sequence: TGCGCCAGCAGAAGGGACCTCAATTCCGAGCAGTACCTC. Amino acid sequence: CASRRDLNSEQYL.

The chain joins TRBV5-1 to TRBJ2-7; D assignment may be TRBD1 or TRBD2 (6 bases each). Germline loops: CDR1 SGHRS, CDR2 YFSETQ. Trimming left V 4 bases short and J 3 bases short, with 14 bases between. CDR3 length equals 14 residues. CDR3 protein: CASSAGRTVYEQYF. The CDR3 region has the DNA TGCGCCAGCAGCGCGGGGCGGACAGTCTACGAGCAGTACTTC.

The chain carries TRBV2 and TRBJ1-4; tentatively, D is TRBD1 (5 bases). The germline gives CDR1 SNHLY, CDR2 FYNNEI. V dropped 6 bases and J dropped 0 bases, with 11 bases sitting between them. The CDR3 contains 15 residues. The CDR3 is CASRGTVATNEKLFF. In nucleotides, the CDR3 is TGTGCCAGCAGAGGGACGGTTGCAACTAATGAAAAACTGTTTTTT. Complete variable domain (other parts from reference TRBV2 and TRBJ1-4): EPEVTQTPSHQVTQMGQEVILRCVPISNHLYFYWYRQILGQKVEFLVSFYNNEISEKSEIFDDQFSVERPDGSNFTLKIRSTKLEDSAMYFCASRGTVATNEKLFFGSGTQLSVL.

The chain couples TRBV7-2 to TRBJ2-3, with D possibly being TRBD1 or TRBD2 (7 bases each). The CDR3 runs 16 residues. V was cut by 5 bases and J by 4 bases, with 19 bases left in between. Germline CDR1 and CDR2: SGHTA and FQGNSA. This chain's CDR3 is CASSVLGGGGADTQYF. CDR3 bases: TGTGCCAGCAGCGTCCTCGGGGGAGGGGGCGCAGATACGCAGTATTTT.

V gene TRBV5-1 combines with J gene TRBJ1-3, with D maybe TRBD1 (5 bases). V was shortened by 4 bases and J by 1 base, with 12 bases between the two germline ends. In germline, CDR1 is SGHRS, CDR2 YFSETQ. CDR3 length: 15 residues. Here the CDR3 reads CASSRDSSSGNTIYF. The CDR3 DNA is TGCGCCAGCAGCCGTGACAGCTCTTCTGGAAACACCATATATTTT.

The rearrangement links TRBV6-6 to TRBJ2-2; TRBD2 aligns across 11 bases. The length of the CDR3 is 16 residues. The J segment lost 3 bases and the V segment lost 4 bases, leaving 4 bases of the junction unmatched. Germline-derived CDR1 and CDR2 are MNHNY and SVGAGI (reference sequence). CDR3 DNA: TGTGCCAGCAGTTTATATAGCGGGAGGGACACCGGGGAGCTGTTTTTT. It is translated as CASSLYSGRDTGELFF.

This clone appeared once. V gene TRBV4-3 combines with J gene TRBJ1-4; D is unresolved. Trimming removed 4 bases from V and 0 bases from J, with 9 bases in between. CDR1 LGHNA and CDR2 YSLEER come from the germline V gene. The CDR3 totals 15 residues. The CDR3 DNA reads TGCGCCAGCAGCCTGGGTGGTGCAACTAATGAAAAACTGTTTTTT. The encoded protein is CASSLGGATNEKLFF.

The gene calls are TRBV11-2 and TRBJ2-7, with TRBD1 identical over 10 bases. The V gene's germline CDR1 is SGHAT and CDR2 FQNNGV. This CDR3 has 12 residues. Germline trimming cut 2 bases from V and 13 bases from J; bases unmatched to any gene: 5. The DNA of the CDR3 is TGTGCCAGCAGCTTATCAGGGACAGGGGCATACTTC. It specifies CASSLSGTGAYF.

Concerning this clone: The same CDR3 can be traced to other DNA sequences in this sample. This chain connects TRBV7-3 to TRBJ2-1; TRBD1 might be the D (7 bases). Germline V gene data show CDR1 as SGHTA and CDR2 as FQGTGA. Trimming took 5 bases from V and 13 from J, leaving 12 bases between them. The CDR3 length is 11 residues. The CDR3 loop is CASSQGGEQFF. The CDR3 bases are TGTGCCAGCAGCCAGGGGGGTGAACAGTTCTTC. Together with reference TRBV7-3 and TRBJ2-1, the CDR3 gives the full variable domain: GAGVSQTPSNKVTEKGKYVELRCDPISGHTALYWYRQSLGQGPEFLIYFQGTGAADDSGLPNDRFFAVRPEGSVSTLKIQRTERGDSAVYLCASSQGGEQFFGPGTRLTVL.

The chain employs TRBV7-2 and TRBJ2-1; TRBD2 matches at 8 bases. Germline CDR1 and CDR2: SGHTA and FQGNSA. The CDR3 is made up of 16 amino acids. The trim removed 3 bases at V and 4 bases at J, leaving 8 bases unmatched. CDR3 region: CASSFSPGLDYNEQFF. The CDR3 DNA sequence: TGTGCCAGCAGCTTCTCTCCGGGACTAGATTACAATGAGCAGTTCTTC.

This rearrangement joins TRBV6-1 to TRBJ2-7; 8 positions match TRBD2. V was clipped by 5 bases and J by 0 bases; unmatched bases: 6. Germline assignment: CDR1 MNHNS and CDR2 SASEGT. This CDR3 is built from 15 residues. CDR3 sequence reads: CASSLASGRSYEQYF. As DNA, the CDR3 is TGTGCCAGCAGTTTAGCTAGCGGGCGCTCCTACGAGCAGTACTTC.

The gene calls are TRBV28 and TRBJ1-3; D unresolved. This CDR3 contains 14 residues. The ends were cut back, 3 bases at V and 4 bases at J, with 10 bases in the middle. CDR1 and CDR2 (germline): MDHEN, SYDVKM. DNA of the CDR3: TGTGCCAGCAGTTTGTTCGGGGAGGGAAACACCATATATTTT. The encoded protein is CASSLFGEGNTIYF. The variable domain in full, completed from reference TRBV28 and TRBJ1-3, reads DVKVTQSSRYLVKRTGEKVFLECVQDMDHENMFWYRQDPGLGLRLIYFSYDVKMKEKGDIPEGYSVSREKKERFSLILESASTNQTSMYLCASSLFGEGNTIYFGEGSWLTVV.

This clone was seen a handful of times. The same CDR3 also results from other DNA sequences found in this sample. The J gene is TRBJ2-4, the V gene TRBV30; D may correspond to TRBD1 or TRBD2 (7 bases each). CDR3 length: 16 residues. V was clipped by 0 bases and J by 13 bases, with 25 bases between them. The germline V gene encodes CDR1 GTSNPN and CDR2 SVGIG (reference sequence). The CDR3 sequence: CAWSVGLGTAGKTQYF. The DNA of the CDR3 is TGTGCCTGGAGTGTGGGCTTAGGGACAGCGGGAAAAACCCAGTACTTC.